Listed here are 2 T cell receptor beta chains from one sample, sequenced in a study of blood T cell repertoires in COVID-19. Profiled with immunoSEQ multiplex PCR; TCRdb holds only in-frame clones, not every one. The sample lists fewer than 200,000 clones, 79% occurring once. What was sequenced was PBMCs or T cells enriched from blood (not recorded which). These receptors were collected from a woman aged 65 to 85 in a cohort exposed to, infected with or recovered from COVID-19 (not recorded which).

This rearrangement joins TRBV12-5 to TRBJ1-2, with TRBD1 identical over 11 bases. This CDR3 has 16 residues. Trimming removed 4 bases from V and 3 bases from J; junction bases left unmatched: 7. Germline lookup yields CDR1 LGHNT and CDR2 FRNRAP. This chain's CDR3 is CASGWDRGSLDYGYTF. As DNA, the CDR3 is TGTGCTAGTGGTTGGGACAGGGGGTCTCTCGACTATGGCTACACCTTC. Full variable domain (outside the CDR3, taken from reference TRBV12-5 and TRBJ1-2): DARVTQTPRHKVTEMGQEVTMRCQPILGHNTVFWYRQTMMQGLELLAYFRNRAPLDDSGMPKDRFSAEMPDATLATLKIQPSEPRDSAVYFCASGWDRGSLDYGYTFGSGTRLTVV.

The gene calls are TRBV10-3 and TRBJ2-7; D perhaps matches TRBD1 (5 bases). The CDR3 totals 12 residues. Looked up from germline, CDR1 is ENHRY and CDR2 is SYGVKD. V lost 10 bases to trimming and J lost 6 bases, with 16 bases between them. CDR3 amino acids: CATGPREGEQYF. Written as DNA, the CDR3 is TGTGCCACGGGTCCCAGGGAAGGCGAGCAGTACTTC.